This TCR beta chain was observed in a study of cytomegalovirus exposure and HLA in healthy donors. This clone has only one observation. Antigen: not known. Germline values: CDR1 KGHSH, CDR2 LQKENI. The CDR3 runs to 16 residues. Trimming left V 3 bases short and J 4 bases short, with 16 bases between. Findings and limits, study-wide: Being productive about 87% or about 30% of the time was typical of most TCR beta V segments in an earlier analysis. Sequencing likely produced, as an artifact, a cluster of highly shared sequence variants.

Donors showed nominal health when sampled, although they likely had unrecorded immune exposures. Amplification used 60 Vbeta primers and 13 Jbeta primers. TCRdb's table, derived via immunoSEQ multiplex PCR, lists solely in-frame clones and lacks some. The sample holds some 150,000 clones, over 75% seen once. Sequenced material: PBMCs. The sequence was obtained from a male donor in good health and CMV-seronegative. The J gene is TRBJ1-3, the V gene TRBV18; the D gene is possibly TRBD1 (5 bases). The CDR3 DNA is TGTGCCAGCTCACCCCCGAATCAGGGCTCAGGAAACACCATATATTTT. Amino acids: CASSPPNQGSGNTIYF.